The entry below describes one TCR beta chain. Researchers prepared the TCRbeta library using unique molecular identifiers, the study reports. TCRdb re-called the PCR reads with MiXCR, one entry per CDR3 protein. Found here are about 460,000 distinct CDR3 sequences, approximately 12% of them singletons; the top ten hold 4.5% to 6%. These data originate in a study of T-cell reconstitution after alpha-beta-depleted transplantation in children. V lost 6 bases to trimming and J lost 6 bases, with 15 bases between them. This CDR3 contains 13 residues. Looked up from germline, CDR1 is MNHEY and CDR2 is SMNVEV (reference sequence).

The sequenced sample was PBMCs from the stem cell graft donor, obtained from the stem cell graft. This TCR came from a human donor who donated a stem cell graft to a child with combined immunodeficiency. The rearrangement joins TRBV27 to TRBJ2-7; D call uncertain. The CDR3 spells CASRARVSGEQYF. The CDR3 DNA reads TGTGCCAGCAGGGCTAGGGTATCGGGCGAGCAGTACTTC.